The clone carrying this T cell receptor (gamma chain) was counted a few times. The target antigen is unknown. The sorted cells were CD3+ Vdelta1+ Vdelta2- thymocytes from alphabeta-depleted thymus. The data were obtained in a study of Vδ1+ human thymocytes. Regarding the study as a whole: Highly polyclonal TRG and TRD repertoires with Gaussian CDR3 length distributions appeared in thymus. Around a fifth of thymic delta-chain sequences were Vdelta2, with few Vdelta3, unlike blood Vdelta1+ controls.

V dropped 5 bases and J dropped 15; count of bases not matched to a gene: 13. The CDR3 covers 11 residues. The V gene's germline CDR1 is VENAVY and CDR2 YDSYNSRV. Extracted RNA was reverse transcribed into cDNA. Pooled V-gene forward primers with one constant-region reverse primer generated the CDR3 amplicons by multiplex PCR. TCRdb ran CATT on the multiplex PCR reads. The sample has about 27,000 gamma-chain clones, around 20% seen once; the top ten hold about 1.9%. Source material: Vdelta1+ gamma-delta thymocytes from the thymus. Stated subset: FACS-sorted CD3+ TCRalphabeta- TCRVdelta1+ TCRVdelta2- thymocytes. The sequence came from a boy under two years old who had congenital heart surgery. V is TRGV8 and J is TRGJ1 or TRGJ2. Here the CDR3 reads CATWVTLRPLF. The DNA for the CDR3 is TGTGCCACCTGGGTTACACTCCGGCCACTCTTT.